This entry lists 11 T cell receptor beta chains sequenced from one sample in a study of blood T cell repertoires in COVID-19 (dated by TCRdb to about 2020). Library preparation used the immunoSEQ multiplex PCR assay. TCRdb retrieved this table from immuneACCESS and kept in-frame rearrangements only. Not all clones are present; in checked studies, unresolved V genes account for under half, and no reason is known for the remainder. The sample table shows around 150,000 clones, and approximately 86% are seen once. The top ten constitute around 3.5% of the sample. Sequencing was done on a sample of peripheral blood. Receptors originate from a man aged 70 or older with acute or convalescent COVID-19.

V gene TRBV19 combines with J gene TRBJ1-4; D perhaps matches TRBD1 (6 bases). The CDR3 runs 14 residues. Germline-derived CDR1 and CDR2 are LNHDA and SQIVND (reference sequence). V was cut by 6 bases and J by 8 bases, with 16 bases left in between. The CDR3 loop reads CASRGRGAEEKLFF. The DNA of the CDR3 is TGTGCCAGTAGGGGCCGGGGGGCGGAGGAAAAACTGTTTTTT.

The CDR3 is CASSLEAGQSSYNSPLHF. The CDR3 coding sequence is TGTGCCAGCAGTTTAGAAGCCGGACAGAGCTCCTATAATTCACCCCTCCACTTT. V usage is TRBV28 and J usage is TRBJ1-6; weak D call: TRBD1 (6 bases). The CDR3 length is 18 residues. Germline values: CDR1 MDHEN, CDR2 SYDVKM. The V end was cut by 2 bases, the J end by 0 bases, with 14 bases between.

This chain joins TRBV5-4 and TRBJ1-2; 11 bases align to TRBD1. J lost 5 bases, V lost 0 bases, and 3 bases had no gene match. This CDR3 has 15 amino acids. Germline V gene data show CDR1 as SGHNT and CDR2 as YYREEE (reference sequence). The CDR3 loop reads CASSLAGTGGYGYTF. The CDR3 bases are TGTGCCAGCAGCTTGGCCGGGACAGGGGGTTATGGCTACACCTTC.

The chain combines TRBV19 with TRBJ1-5; D is unclear. Germline V gene sequence: CDR1 LNHDA, CDR2 SQIVND (reference sequence). Trimming shortened V by 3 bases and J by 2 bases, and 11 bases separated the two germline ends. This CDR3 comprises 15 residues. The CDR3 DNA reads TGTGCCAGTAGTATCGGGGTTGGGGGCAATCAGCCCCAGCATTTT. As protein: CASSIGVGGNQPQHF.

This chain joins TRBV6-1 and TRBJ1-2; 10 bases are shared with TRBD1. The CDR3 sequence is 14 residues long. Germline assignment: CDR1 MNHNS and CDR2 SASEGT. The junction had 1 base not matched to a gene; V was cut back by 2 bases and J by 4 bases. The CDR3 loop reads CASSERQGAYGYTF. DNA of the CDR3: TGTGCCAGCAGTGAAAGACAGGGGGCCTATGGCTACACCTTC.

The V gene is TRBV18, the J gene TRBJ2-1; TRBD2 agrees at 7 bases. Germline V lookup: CDR1 KGHSH, CDR2 LQKENI. The CDR3 has 15 amino acids. Trimming removed 3 bases from V and 0 bases from J; junction bases left unmatched: 2. CDR3 region: CASSPRTSSYNEQFF. CDR3 nucleotides: TGTGCCAGCTCACCGCGGACTAGCTCCTACAATGAGCAGTTCTTC.

The chain employs TRBV2 and TRBJ1-1, with 8 positions matching TRBD1. From germline, CDR1 is SNHLY and CDR2 FYNNEI. The CDR3 totals 15 residues. J lost 4 bases, V lost 6 bases, and 10 bases had no gene match. The CDR3 region has the DNA TGTGCCAGCAGCCCGACGCAGGGGGCCGGCACTGAAGCTTTCTTT. This encodes CASSPTQGAGTEAFF.

The rearrangement uses TRBV30 and TRBJ1-1; D remains ambiguous. The ends were cut back, 4 bases at V and 0 bases at J, with 6 bases in the middle. Germline V gene data show CDR1 as GTSNPN and CDR2 as SVGIG (reference sequence). The CDR3 is made up of 12 amino acids. The CDR3 is CAWTDLNTEAFF. CDR3 nucleotide sequence: TGTGCCTGGACGGACTTGAACACTGAAGCTTTCTTT.

V gene TRBV9 combines with J gene TRBJ2-4; D remains unclear. The germline V and J ends were trimmed by 4 bases and 0 bases, with 8 bases remaining between them. The CDR3 is 14 residues long. CDR1 SGDLS and CDR2 YYNGEE come from the germline V gene. The CDR3 DNA reads TGTGCCAGCAGCACCGGTATAGCCAAAAACATTCAGTACTTC. This gives the protein CASSTGIAKNIQYF.

In this sample, this clone turned up a few times. The rearrangement uses TRBV6-5 and TRBJ2-7; D may be TRBD2 (6 bases). The CDR3 totals 14 residues. Per the germline V gene, CDR1 is MNHEY and CDR2 is SVGAGI. Deletions cut 8 bases from V and 7 bases from J, with 21 bases between. The CDR3 reads CASGVGSAGREQYF. CDR3 bases: TGTGCCAGCGGGGTTGGTAGTGCGGGACGTGAGCAGTACTTC.

V is TRBV6-1 and J is TRBJ1-1; 8 bases map to TRBD1. The CDR3 is 15 amino acids. Germline V gene lookup returns CDR1 MNHNS and CDR2 SASEGT. Trimming removed 3 bases from V and 6 bases from J; junction bases left unmatched: 9. CDR3 sequence: CASSEHRAGGAEAFF. CDR3 DNA sequence: TGTGCCAGCAGTGAGCACCGGGCAGGGGGCGCTGAAGCTTTCTTT.